The 3 T cell receptor beta chains presented below share a single source sample, sequenced in a study of Ad26.COV2.S vaccination and SARS-CoV-2 variants. Noted treatment: some 20 received Ad26.COV2.S at low or high dose, single or two shots; five or six received placebo; per-sample allocation not given. Sampling was performed 63 days after the first vaccine or placebo injection. Here immunoSEQ multiplex PCR was the method, and the copy in TCRdb shows in-frame clones only, minus some. The profile shows roughly 400,000 clones, around 92% of them singletons. The sequences come from peripheral blood, collected in a trial of Ad26.COV2.S vaccine versus placebo. The source of these receptors is a person between 18 and 59 years old who received the Ad26.COV2.S COVID-19 vaccine or a placebo.

This clone has a single count. The chain combines TRBV7-2 with TRBJ2-7, with 10 bases aligning to TRBD2. The CDR3 runs 15 residues. With 5 bases clipped from V and 4 bases from J, the junction kept 8 bases outside the gene matches. Germline V lookup: CDR1 SGHTA, CDR2 FQGNSA. The CDR3 protein is CASSHERGGLYEQYF. CDR3 bases: TGTGCCAGCAGCCACGAGCGGGGGGGCCTGTACGAGCAGTACTTC.

The chain carries TRBV7-9 and TRBJ1-5; 9 positions agree with TRBD1. The CDR3 covers 15 residues. CDR1 SEHNR and CDR2 FQNEAQ come from the germline V gene (reference sequence). V trimming: 4 bases; J trimming: 5 bases; junction bases outside the gene matches: 6. CDR3: CASSSGTGPYQPQHF. For the CDR3, the DNA is TGTGCCAGCAGCTCCGGGACAGGGCCTTATCAGCCCCAGCATTTT.

The chain joins TRBV18 to TRBJ2-3; no clear D. Germline CDR1 reads KGHSH; CDR2 reads LQKENI. The CDR3 covers 16 residues. V was clipped by 2 bases and J by 0 bases, with 12 bases between them. The CDR3 DNA follows: TGTGCCAGCTCACCATCAGTCCGGCTGAGCACAGATACGCAGTATTTT. This gives the protein CASSPSVRLSTDTQYF.